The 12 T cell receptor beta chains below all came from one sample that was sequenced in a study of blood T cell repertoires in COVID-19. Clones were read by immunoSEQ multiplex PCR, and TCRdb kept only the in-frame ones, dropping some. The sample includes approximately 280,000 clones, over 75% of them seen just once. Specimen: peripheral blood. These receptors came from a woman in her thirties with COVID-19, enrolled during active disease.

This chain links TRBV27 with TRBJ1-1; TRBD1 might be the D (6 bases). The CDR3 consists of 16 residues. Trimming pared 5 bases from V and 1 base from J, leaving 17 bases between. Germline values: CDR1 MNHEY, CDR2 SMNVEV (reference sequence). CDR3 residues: CASSLGQTPPNTEAFF. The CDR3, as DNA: TGTGCCAGCAGTCTAGGACAGACACCCCCGAACACTGAAGCTTTCTTT.

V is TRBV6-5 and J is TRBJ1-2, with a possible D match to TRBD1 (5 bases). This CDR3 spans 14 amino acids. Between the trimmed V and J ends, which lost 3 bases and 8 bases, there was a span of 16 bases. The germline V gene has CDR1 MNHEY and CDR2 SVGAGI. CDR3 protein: CASSYRVRAGGYTF. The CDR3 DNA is TGTGCCAGCAGTTATAGGGTCAGGGCTGGAGGCTACACCTTC.

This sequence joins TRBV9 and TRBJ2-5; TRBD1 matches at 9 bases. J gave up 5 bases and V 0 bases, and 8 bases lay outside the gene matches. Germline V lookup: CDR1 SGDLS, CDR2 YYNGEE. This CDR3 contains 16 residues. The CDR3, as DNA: TGTGCCAGCAGCGTAGAAGGGACAGGGCCTTGGGAGACCCAGTACTTC. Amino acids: CASSVEGTGPWETQYF.

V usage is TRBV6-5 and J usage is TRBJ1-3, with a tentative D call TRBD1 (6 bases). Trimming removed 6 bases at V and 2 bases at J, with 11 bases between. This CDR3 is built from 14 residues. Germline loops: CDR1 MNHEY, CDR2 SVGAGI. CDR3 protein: CASRVTGPGNTIYF. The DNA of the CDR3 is TGTGCCAGCAGGGTAACAGGGCCTGGAAACACCATATATTTT.

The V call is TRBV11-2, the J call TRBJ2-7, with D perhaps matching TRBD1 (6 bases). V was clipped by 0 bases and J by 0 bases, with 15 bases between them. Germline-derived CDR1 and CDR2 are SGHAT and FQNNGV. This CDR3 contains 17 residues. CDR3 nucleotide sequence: TGTGCCAGCAGCTTAGATCCCGGACAGCTAAGCTCCTACGAGCAGTACTTC. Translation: CASSLDPGQLSSYEQYF.

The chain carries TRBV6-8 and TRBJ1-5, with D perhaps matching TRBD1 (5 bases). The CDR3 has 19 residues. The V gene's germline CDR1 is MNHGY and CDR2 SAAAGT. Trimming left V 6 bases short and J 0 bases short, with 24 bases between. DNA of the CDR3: TGTGCCAGCAGCCTAACCCAGGGAATTTCCCGATATAGCAATCAGCCCCAGCATTTT. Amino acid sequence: CASSLTQGISRYSNQPQHF.

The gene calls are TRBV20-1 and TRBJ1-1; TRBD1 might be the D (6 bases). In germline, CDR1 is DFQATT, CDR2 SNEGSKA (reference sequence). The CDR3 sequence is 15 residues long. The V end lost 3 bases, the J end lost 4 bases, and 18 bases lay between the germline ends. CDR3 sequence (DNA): TGCAGTGCTAGTTCCTGGGACACGTCGGGCACTGAAGCTTTCTTT. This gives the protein CSASSWDTSGTEAFF.

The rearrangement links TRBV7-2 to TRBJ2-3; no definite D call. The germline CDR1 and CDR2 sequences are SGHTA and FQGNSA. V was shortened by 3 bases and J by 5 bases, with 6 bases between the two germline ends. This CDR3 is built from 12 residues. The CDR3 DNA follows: TGTGCCAGCAGCTTCTATAGAGATACGCAGTATTTT. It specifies CASSFYRDTQYF.

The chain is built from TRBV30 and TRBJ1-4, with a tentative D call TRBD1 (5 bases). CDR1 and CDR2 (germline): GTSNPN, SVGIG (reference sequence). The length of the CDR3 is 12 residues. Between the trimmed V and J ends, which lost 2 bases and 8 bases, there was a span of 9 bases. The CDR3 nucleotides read TGTGCCTGGAGTCCTCGGGGGGAAAAACTGTTTTTT. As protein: CAWSPRGEKLFF.

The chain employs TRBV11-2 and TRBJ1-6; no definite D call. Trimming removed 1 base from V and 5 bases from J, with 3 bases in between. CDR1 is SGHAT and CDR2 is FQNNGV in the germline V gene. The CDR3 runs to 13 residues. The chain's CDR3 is CASSLADNSPLHF. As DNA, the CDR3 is TGTGCCAGCAGCTTAGCCGATAATTCACCCCTCCACTTT.

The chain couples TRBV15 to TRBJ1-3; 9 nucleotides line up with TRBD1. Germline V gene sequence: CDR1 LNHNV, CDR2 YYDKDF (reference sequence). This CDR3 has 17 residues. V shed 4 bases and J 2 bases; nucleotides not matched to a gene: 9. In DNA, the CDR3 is TGTGCCACCAGCAAGGGGGACAGGGATCTCACTGGAAACACCATATATTTT. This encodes CATSKGDRDLTGNTIYF.

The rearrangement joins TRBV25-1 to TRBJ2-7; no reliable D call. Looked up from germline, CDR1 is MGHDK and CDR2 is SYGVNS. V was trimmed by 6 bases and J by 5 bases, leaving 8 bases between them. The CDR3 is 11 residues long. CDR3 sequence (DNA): TGTGCCAGCAGCAGAACCCACGAGCAGTACTTC. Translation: CASSRTHEQYF.